This T cell receptor (beta chain) derives from a study of T cells in tuberculosis. On the study more broadly: The T cells targeted glucose monomycolate, a mycobacterial lipid, via CD1B. IGRA-negative adolescents, IGRA-positive adolescents with latent tuberculosis and adults with active tuberculosis formed this South African cohort.

Notes on the study in general: Shorter CDR3-alpha in active tuberculosis partly drove smaller distances.

From germline, CDR1 is SEHNR and CDR2 FQNEAQ (reference sequence). The V gene end was trimmed by 3 bases and the J gene end by 3 bases; junction bases not matched to a gene: 4. The CDR3 totals 14 residues. Concerning this clone itself: Its antigen is undetermined.

Generated by immunoSEQ multiplex PCR, the TCRdb table keeps only in-frame clones and is missing some. The table includes tens of thousands of clones, 90% to 95% detected once. The receptor was isolated from a donor between 10 and 35 years old with latent tuberculosis or without tuberculosis infection. The chain links TRBV7-9 to TRBJ1-1; 7 positions match TRBD1. Sequences were obtained from PBMCs. This CDR3 reads CASSLKTGYTEAFF. The CDR3 region has the DNA TGTGCCAGCAGCTTGAAGACAGGGTACACTGAAGCTTTCTTT. Full variable domain (missing parts from reference TRBV7-9 and TRBJ1-1): DTGVSQNPRHKITKRGQNVTFRCDPISEHNRLYWYRQTLGQGPEFLTYFQNEAQLEKSRLLSDRFSAERPKGSFSTLEIQRTEQGDSAMYLCASSLKTGYTEAFFGQGTRLTVV.